What follows are 23 T cell receptor beta chains derived from one specimen sequenced in a study of neurological immune-mediated disorders. TCRdb re-called the 5' RACE reads with MiXCR, one entry per CDR3 protein. The table records about 16,000 distinct CDR3 sequences, about a fifth of them present only once. Sequenced input: PBMCs. These receptors were obtained from a man in his fifties in good health.

This chain uses TRBV3-1 with TRBJ2-1, with D possibly matching TRBD2 (6 bases). This CDR3 is built from 14 residues. Germline-derived CDR1 and CDR2 are LGHDT and YNNKEL (reference sequence). Trimming removed 5 bases from V and 3 bases from J, with 11 bases in between. In DNA, the CDR3 is TGTGCCAGCAGCAATCTAGCGAACTACAATGAGCAGTTCTTC. Its translation is CASSNLANYNEQFF.

At least ten counts were recorded for this clonotype. The chain has TRBV9 and TRBJ2-7; a possible D gene is TRBD2 (6 bases). Trimming removed 2 bases from V and 2 bases from J, with 8 bases in between. This CDR3 has 13 residues. The germline CDR1 and CDR2 sequences are SGDLS and YYNGEE. CDR3 nucleotides: TGTGCCAGCAGCGTCGGGGGTCCCTACGAGCAGTACTTC. Its translation: CASSVGGPYEQYF.

By share, this clonotype ranks as medium-sized. The chain combines TRBV24-1 with TRBJ2-1; 13 nucleotides match TRBD2. The length of the CDR3 is 18 residues. Per the germline V gene, CDR1 is KGHDR and CDR2 is SFDVKD. J was trimmed by 8 bases and V by 1 base; bases with no gene match: 10. CDR3 sequence (DNA): TGTGCCACCAGTGATTTTCCCTCCACTAGCGGGAGGGCCCATGAGCAGTTCTTC. It translates to CATSDFPSTSGRAHEQFF.

This clonotype was observed a handful of times. The genes are TRBV20-1 and TRBJ2-4; TRBD1 agrees at 7 bases. The CDR3 sequence is 14 residues long. V gave up 5 bases and J gave up 7 bases; unmatched junction bases: 11. Germline CDR1 and CDR2: DFQATT and SNEGSKA (reference sequence). DNA for the CDR3: TGCAGTGCTTGCGGACAGGCCCCGGGGAACATTCAGTACTTC. This codes for CSACGQAPGNIQYF.

Many counts were recorded for this clonotype. The chain recombines TRBV7-8 with TRBJ2-7, with a tentative D call TRBD1 (5 bases). The CDR3 has 15 amino acids. Per germline, CDR1 SGHVS and CDR2 FQNEAQ. Trimming removed 5 bases from V and 4 bases from J, with 18 bases in between. The CDR3 protein is CASSPRKGDIYEQYF. The CDR3 region has the DNA TGTGCCAGCAGCCCCCGGAAAGGGGATATTTACGAGCAGTACTTC.

The V gene is TRBV5-6, the J gene TRBJ2-6; possibly TRBD1 for D (5 bases). Germline V gives CDR1 SGHDT, CDR2 YYEEEE. This CDR3 is 14 amino acids long. Trimming stripped 4 bases from V and 4 bases from J, with 9 bases between. As DNA, the CDR3 is TGTGCCAGCAGCGATGCAGGGGGGGCCAACGTCCTGACTTTC. It translates to CASSDAGGANVLTF. The full variable domain, rest sourced from reference TRBV5-6 and TRBJ2-6, is DAGVTQSPTHLIKTRGQQVTLRCSPKSGHDTVSWYQQALGQGPQFIFQYYEEEERQRGNFPDRFSGHQFPNYSSELNVNALLLGDSALYLCASSDAGGANVLTFGAGSRLTVL.

This clonotype was counted ten times or more. The V and J genes are TRBV7-2 and TRBJ1-2, with 7 bases matching TRBD1. The ends lost 1 base at V and 6 bases at J; junction bases unmatched: 8. Germline CDR1 is SGHTA and CDR2 is FQGNSA. The CDR3 is 15 amino acids. The CDR3 sequence is CASSLVGGKKDGYTF. Here the CDR3 DNA reads TGTGCCAGCAGCTTAGTAGGGGGCAAAAAGGATGGCTACACCTTC.

The V and J genes are TRBV6-1 and TRBJ2-3; no firm D call. The CDR3 contains 15 residues. Trimming took 6 bases from V and 0 from J, leaving 13 bases between them. Looked up from germline, CDR1 is MNHNS and CDR2 is SASEGT. As DNA, the CDR3 is TGTGCCAGCAGGGAGACAACAATTAGCACAGATACGCAGTATTTT. Translating it yields CASRETTISTDTQYF.

This clonotype is medium-sized by share. This chain uses TRBV29-1 with TRBJ2-2; 7 bases agree with TRBD2. V was pared by 6 bases and J by 8 bases, with 6 bases of the junction left unmatched. Looked up from germline, CDR1 is SQVTM and CDR2 is ANQGSEA. The CDR3 runs to 12 residues. CDR3 sequence (DNA): TGCAGCGTCGTAGCGGGCTCGGGGGAGCTGTTTTTT. Its translation is CSVVAGSGELFF.

This clonotype came up many times. The rearrangement joins TRBV7-8 to TRBJ1-1; a possible D gene is TRBD1 (6 bases). The CDR3 is made up of 16 amino acids. Germline V lookup: CDR1 SGHVS, CDR2 FQNEAQ. V shed 0 bases and J shed 0 bases, with 11 bases lying between them. This chain's CDR3 is CASSLAPGQVNTEAFF. Here the CDR3 DNA reads TGTGCCAGCAGCTTAGCGCCGGGACAAGTGAACACTGAAGCTTTCTTT.

At least ten counts were recorded for this clonotype. The chain recombines TRBV28 with TRBJ2-3; D gene uncertain. Trimming stripped 11 bases from V and 6 bases from J, with 9 bases between. Germline loops: CDR1 MDHEN, CDR2 SYDVKM. The CDR3 loop spans 10 amino acids. This CDR3 is CAAARDTQYF. CDR3 nucleotides: TGTGCCGCAGCTAGGGATACGCAGTATTTT.

This chain links TRBV28 with TRBJ2-7; TRBD2 matches at 10 bases. There are 15 residues in the CDR3. The germline V gene has CDR1 MDHEN and CDR2 SYDVKM. The V and J ends lost 1 base and 7 bases, in that order; junction bases with no gene match: 7. CDR3 bases: TGTGCCAGCAGTTTATATCTAGCGGGAGCTCGGGAGCAGTACTTC. Protein product: CASSLYLAGAREQYF. Variable domain in full (rest from reference TRBV28 and TRBJ2-7): DVKVTQSSRYLVKRTGEKVFLECVQDMDHENMFWYRQDPGLGLRLIYFSYDVKMKEKGDIPEGYSVSREKKERFSLILESASTNQTSMYLCASSLYLAGAREQYFGPGTRLTVT.

This clonotype was detected many times. V and J are TRBV6-5 and TRBJ2-5, with 9 bases aligning to TRBD1. Germline CDR1 is MNHEY and CDR2 is SVGAGI. This CDR3 spans 15 amino acids. Unmatched junction bases numbered 4, after V lost 5 bases and J lost 0 bases. In DNA, the CDR3 is TGTGCCAGCAGTCGGGGGGACAGGGACCAAGAGACCCAGTACTTC. It yields the protein CASSRGDRDQETQYF.

The chain joins TRBV12-3 or TRBV12-4 to TRBJ1-3; D remains unclear. V was pared by 7 bases and J by 0 bases, with 10 bases between. The length of the CDR3 is 14 residues. Written as DNA, the CDR3 is TGTGCCAGCACCATGGGCATCTCTGGAAACACCATATATTTT. This encodes CASTMGISGNTIYF.

This clonotype occurred many times. This sequence joins TRBV4-3 and TRBJ2-7; 11 bases fit TRBD2. This CDR3 comprises 16 residues. The ends lost 0 bases at V and 4 bases at J; junction bases unmatched: 5. CDR1 is LGHNA and CDR2 is YSLEER in the germline V gene. The CDR3 DNA sequence: TGCGCCAGCAGCCAAGATTTCCCTAGCGGGAGGTACGAGCAGTACTTC. It is translated as CASSQDFPSGRYEQYF.

By sample fraction, this clonotype is medium-sized. The V and J genes are TRBV5-6 and TRBJ2-3; possibly TRBD2 for D (7 bases). This CDR3 is built from 15 residues. V lost 1 base, J lost 5 bases, and 14 bases lay in between. Germline-derived CDR1 and CDR2 are SGHDT and YYEEEE. The CDR3 DNA is TGTGCCAGCAGCTTGATTGGGGGGGCCGGAGATACGCAGTATTTT. This encodes CASSLIGGAGDTQYF.

This clonotype was detected ten times or more. The gene calls are TRBV5-6 and TRBJ1-2; 11 bases fit TRBD1. CDR1 SGHDT and CDR2 YYEEEE come from the germline V gene. This CDR3 comprises 13 residues. The junction had 4 bases not matched to a gene; V was cut back by 4 bases and J by 8 bases. The CDR3 sequence: CASSPWTGGGYTF. CDR3 bases: TGTGCCAGCAGCCCGTGGACAGGGGGCGGCTACACCTTC.

The chain carries TRBV3-1 and TRBJ2-1; TRBD2 matches at 7 bases. V gave up 5 bases and J gave up 7 bases; unmatched junction bases: 8. The CDR3 spans 14 residues. The germline CDR1 and CDR2 sequences are LGHDT and YNNKEL (reference sequence). CDR3 bases: TGTGCCAGCAGCTCAAGCGGGACCACAAATGAGCAGTTCTTC. It is translated as CASSSSGTTNEQFF.

By share, this clonotype counts as medium-sized (0.01 to 0.1%). V and J are TRBV5-1 and TRBJ2-1; 9 nucleotides match TRBD1. CDR1 and CDR2 from the germline V gene are SGHRS and YFSETQ. V lost 5 bases to trimming and J lost 10 bases; unmatched junction nucleotides: 10. This CDR3 has 14 residues. The CDR3 region has the DNA TGCGCCAGCAGGGATAAACAGGGGGCGGGGGAGCAGTTCTTC. Amino acid sequence: CASRDKQGAGEQFF.

This clonotype was recorded at least ten times. V usage is TRBV7-7 and J usage is TRBJ2-7; TRBD2 might be the D (5 bases). In germline, CDR1 is SSHAT, CDR2 FNYEAQ (reference sequence). The CDR3 totals 17 residues. Trimming stripped 3 bases from V and 2 bases from J, with 20 bases between. For the CDR3, the DNA is TGTGCCAGCAGCTTGGTAGCCGAGGGAAAGGGAACCTACGAGCAGTACTTC. It encodes CASSLVAEGKGTYEQYF.

The J gene is TRBJ2-2, the V gene TRBV10-3; D is unresolved. Germline CDR1 and CDR2: ENHRY and SYGVKD. V was clipped by 8 bases and J by 4 bases, with 11 bases between them. The CDR3 is 13 amino acids. The CDR3 sequence: CAIAHPITGELFF. Written as DNA, the CDR3 is TGTGCCATCGCACATCCTATCACCGGGGAGCTGTTTTTT.

This clonotype has a count of ten or more. CDR3 bases: TGTGCCAGCAGCTTAGACGGCAGGGGGGGGTACGAGCAGTACTTC. Protein: CASSLDGRGGYEQYF. The V call is TRBV7-2, the J call TRBJ2-7; D possibly uses TRBD1 or TRBD2 (7 bases each). Trimming took off 1 base at V and 4 bases at J, with 14 bases between the two ends. Germline loops: CDR1 SGHTA, CDR2 FQGNSA. The CDR3 runs to 15 residues.

This clonotype was seen many times. The rearrangement joins TRBV20-1 to TRBJ2-7; D perhaps matches TRBD1 (6 bases). Trimming removed 1 base from V and 6 bases from J, with 10 bases in between. Germline loops: CDR1 DFQATT, CDR2 SNEGSKA (reference sequence). This CDR3 spans 12 amino acids. The CDR3 here is CSARGTGTEQYF. CDR3 coding DNA: TGCAGTGCTAGAGGCACAGGGACCGAGCAGTACTTC.